This is a list of T cell receptor beta chains from one sample in a study of T cells in localized non-small cell lung cancer. Repertoires were generated with immunoSEQ multiplex PCR, while TCRdb's copy carries only in-frame clones and drops some. The table lists 40,000 to 65,000 clones, approximately 83% of them singletons. Sequenced material: peripheral blood mononuclear cells, taken before any cancer treatment. These receptors were obtained from a man aged 35 to 70 with stage III lung adenocarcinoma. Both conserved end residues are part of each CDR3. Each record gives: D gene, J gene, V gene, clone size, CDR3 protein, CDR3 DNA. The D gene is left open where the match is weak. Size is stated for part of the rows, as once, few or many counts, or as a class when the clone is expanded.

d_call: .; j_call: TRBJ2-5; v_call: TRBV6-5; clone_size: .; cdr3_aa: CASSYGPVETQYF; cdr3_nt: TGTGCCAGCAGCTATGGACCGGTGGAGACCCAGTACTTC
d_call: .; j_call: TRBJ2-7; v_call: TRBV11-1; clone_size: .; cdr3_aa: CASSPMGYEQYF; cdr3_nt: TGTGCCAGCAGCCCAATGGGGTACGAGCAGTACTTC
d_call: TRBD1; j_call: TRBJ1-1; v_call: TRBV18; clone_size: .; cdr3_aa: CASSPGQPVDTEAFF; cdr3_nt: TGTGCCAGCTCACCGGGACAGCCTGTGGACACTGAAGCTTTCTTT
d_call: .; j_call: TRBJ2-1; v_call: TRBV7-3; clone_size: .; cdr3_aa: CASSWGPGDEQFF; cdr3_nt: TGTGCCAGCAGCTGGGGGCCCGGCGATGAGCAGTTCTTC
d_call: .; j_call: TRBJ2-5; v_call: TRBV18; clone_size: .; cdr3_aa: CASSPVGETQYF; cdr3_nt: TGTGCCAGCTCACCAGTGGGGGAGACCCAGTACTTC
d_call: TRBD2; j_call: TRBJ2-2; v_call: TRBV7-3; clone_size: .; cdr3_aa: CASSLKLAGGGELFF; cdr3_nt: TGTGCCAGCAGCTTAAAGCTAGCGGGCGGCGGGGAGCTGTTTTTT
d_call: .; j_call: TRBJ1-5; v_call: TRBV7-9; clone_size: .; cdr3_aa: CASSLVEGVGNQPQHF; cdr3_nt: TGTGCCAGCAGCTTAGTTGAGGGTGTGGGCAATCAGCCCCAGCATTTT
d_call: .; j_call: TRBJ1-1; v_call: TRBV6-1; clone_size: .; cdr3_aa: CASSETSRVVEKGAFF; cdr3_nt: TGTGCCAGCAGTGAAACATCTAGGGTGGTTGAGAAGGGGGCTTTCTTT
d_call: .; j_call: TRBJ2-3; v_call: TRBV19; clone_size: .; cdr3_aa: CASSRMGGATEDTQYF; cdr3_nt: TGTGCCAGTAGTAGAATGGGGGGGGCGACGGAAGATACGCAGTATTTT
d_call: .; j_call: TRBJ2-1; v_call: TRBV11-1; clone_size: .; cdr3_aa: CASSPETGVIQFF; cdr3_nt: TGTGCCAGCAGCCCGGAGACTGGAGTTATACAGTTCTTC
d_call: .; j_call: TRBJ1-5; v_call: TRBV5-6; clone_size: once; cdr3_aa: CASSSSGQIYQPQHF; cdr3_nt: TGTGCCAGCAGCTCATCGGGCCAAATCTATCAGCCCCAGCATTTT
d_call: TRBD1; j_call: TRBJ2-5; v_call: TRBV7-2; clone_size: .; cdr3_aa: CASSLYRGRGTQYF; cdr3_nt: TGTGCCAGCAGCTTATACAGGGGTAGGGGGACCCAGTACTTC
d_call: TRBD1; j_call: TRBJ1-2; v_call: TRBV9; clone_size: once; cdr3_aa: CASSAPGTGGLGGYTF; cdr3_nt: TGTGCCAGCAGCGCGCCCGGGACAGGGGGCTTAGGTGGCTACACCTTC
d_call: TRBD1; j_call: TRBJ2-5; v_call: TRBV6-6; clone_size: .; cdr3_aa: CASRTGQAGQETQYF; cdr3_nt: TGTGCCAGCAGAACCGGACAGGCCGGTCAAGAGACCCAGTACTTC
d_call: TRBD1; j_call: TRBJ1-2; v_call: TRBV5-6; clone_size: .; cdr3_aa: CASSLDRGHGYTF; cdr3_nt: TGTGCCAGCAGCTTGGACAGGGGGCACGGCTACACCTTC
d_call: .; j_call: TRBJ1-1; v_call: TRBV7-3; clone_size: .; cdr3_aa: CASSLQENTEAFF; cdr3_nt: TGTGCCAGCAGCTTACAGGAGAACACTGAAGCTTTCTTT
d_call: TRBD1; j_call: TRBJ2-3; v_call: TRBV27; clone_size: .; cdr3_aa: CASSLGTGRATDTQYF; cdr3_nt: TGTGCCAGCAGTTTAGGGACAGGAAGAGCGACAGATACGCAGTATTTT
d_call: TRBD1; j_call: TRBJ2-1; v_call: TRBV6-5; clone_size: .; cdr3_aa: CASQSGTGAYNEQFF; cdr3_nt: TGTGCCAGTCAATCCGGGACAGGCGCGTACAATGAGCAGTTCTTC
d_call: TRBD1; j_call: TRBJ2-4; v_call: TRBV5-1; clone_size: .; cdr3_aa: CASRTGTAKNIQYF; cdr3_nt: TGCGCCAGCAGGACAGGGACGGCCAAAAACATTCAGTACTTC
d_call: .; j_call: TRBJ1-1; v_call: TRBV28; clone_size: .; cdr3_aa: CASSFSAGRMDTEAFF; cdr3_nt: TGTGCCAGCAGTTTCTCCGCGGGAAGGATGGACACTGAAGCTTTCTTT
d_call: .; j_call: TRBJ2-1; v_call: TRBV30; clone_size: .; cdr3_aa: CAWQAGYNEQFF; cdr3_nt: TGTGCCTGGCAAGCGGGCTACAATGAGCAGTTCTTC
d_call: TRBD2; j_call: TRBJ2-2; v_call: TRBV7-6; clone_size: .; cdr3_aa: CASSLEGGVAGELFF; cdr3_nt: TGTGCCAGCAGCTTAGAGGGAGGGGTCGCCGGGGAGCTGTTTTTT
d_call: .; j_call: TRBJ2-7; v_call: TRBV5-1; clone_size: .; cdr3_aa: CASSFGSQYEQYF; cdr3_nt: TGCGCCAGCAGCTTTGGCAGCCAGTACGAGCAGTACTTC
d_call: .; j_call: TRBJ2-3; v_call: TRBV27; clone_size: .; cdr3_aa: CASSLSGPRTDTQYF; cdr3_nt: TGTGCCAGCAGTTTATCGGGTCCACGCACAGATACGCAGTATTTT
d_call: .; j_call: TRBJ2-7; v_call: TRBV2; clone_size: .; cdr3_aa: CASSDFRSYEQYF; cdr3_nt: TGTGCCAGCAGTGACTTTAGGAGCTACGAGCAGTACTTC